This passage covers 20 T cell receptor beta chains from one sample sequenced in a study of T cell responses to AZD1222 COVID-19 vaccine (dated by TCRdb to the early 2020s). Library creation used the immunoSEQ multiplex PCR assay. What TCRdb holds here is the immuneACCESS table cut down to in-frame rearrangements. Part of the clones is not present; checked against another copy, under half of the missing clones reflect an unresolved V gene, and the others are unexplained. The sample contains some 79,000 clones, approximately 85% of them found a single time. Clones ranked in the top ten supply 3.4% of the sample. The label giving this sample's time point can be read as: about 28 days (+/-7) after the second vaccine dose. The sequencing used peripheral blood, collected 28 days after the second AZD1222 dose. These receptors all stem from an adult who received the AZD1222 COVID-19 vaccine.

The chain employs TRBV7-9 and TRBJ1-5; D possibly corresponds to TRBD1 (5 bases). Germline assignment: CDR1 SEHNR and CDR2 FQNEAQ (reference sequence). The CDR3 contains 16 residues. Trimming took off 5 bases at V and 1 base at J, with 15 bases between the two ends. In nucleotides, the CDR3 is TGTGCCAGCAGCGAAGGCTCCGGGGCAAGCAATCAGCCCCAGCATTTT. It is translated as CASSEGSGASNQPQHF. Combining the CDR3 with reference TRBV7-9 and TRBJ1-5 gives the whole variable domain DTGVSQNPRHKITKRGQNVTFRCDPISEHNRLYWYRQTLGQGPEFLTYFQNEAQLEKSRLLSDRFSAERPKGSFSTLEIQRTEQGDSAMYLCASSEGSGASNQPQHFGDGTRLSIL.

The chain links TRBV5-4 to TRBJ2-3, with 8 bases lining up with TRBD2. CDR1 is SGHNT, CDR2 YYREEE, per germline (reference sequence). The ends lost 4 bases at V and 0 bases at J; junction bases unmatched: 10. The CDR3 runs 17 residues. CDR3 DNA sequence: TGTGCCAGCAGCGAGAACGCGGGGGGAACTAGCACAGATACGCAGTATTTT. As protein: CASSENAGGTSTDTQYF.

This clone was seen once. The chain couples TRBV4-2 to TRBJ2-2, with a weak D call TRBD1 (6 bases). Germline CDR1 reads LGHNA; CDR2 reads YNFKEQ. The CDR3 is 18 amino acids. V was pared by 1 base and J by 8 bases, with 23 bases between. In DNA, the CDR3 is TGTGCCAGCAGCCAAGTGGGCTTGGGGGCCCCCCGTCCGGGGGAGCTGTTTTTT. The encoded protein is CASSQVGLGAPRPGELFF.

This chain connects TRBV7-3 to TRBJ1-1, with D unclear. The CDR3 consists of 13 residues. The germline V gene has CDR1 SGHTA and CDR2 FQGTGA. The V end lost 5 bases, the J end lost 2 bases, and 9 bases lay between the germline ends. The DNA for the CDR3 is TGTGCCAGCAGCCAAACAGTTAACACTGAAGCTTTCTTT. This gives the protein CASSQTVNTEAFF.

The chain is built from TRBV5-1 and TRBJ2-5; TRBD2 aligns across 8 bases. This CDR3 spans 15 amino acids. From germline, CDR1 is SGHRS and CDR2 YFSETQ. V lost 1 base and J lost 1; bases outside the gene matches: 3. The CDR3 DNA sequence: TGCGCCAGCAGCTTGTATGCGGGGGGCCAAGAGACCCAGTACTTC. It is translated as CASSLYAGGQETQYF. Full variable domain (remainder filled in from reference TRBV5-1 and TRBJ2-5): KAGVTQTPRYLIKTRGQQVTLSCSPISGHRSVSWYQQTPGQGLQFLFEYFSETQRNKGNFPGRFSGRQFSNSRSEMNVSTLELGDSALYLCASSLYAGGQETQYFGPGTRLLVL.

The chain employs TRBV19 and TRBJ2-7; the D gene is possibly TRBD2 (5 bases). Trimming left V 3 bases short and J 5 bases short, with 11 bases between. This CDR3 is built from 13 residues. Germline-derived CDR1 and CDR2 are LNHDA and SQIVND (reference sequence). The CDR3: CASSIGLADEQYF. For the CDR3, the DNA is TGTGCCAGTAGTATCGGGCTAGCTGACGAGCAGTACTTC.

The V and J genes are TRBV9 and TRBJ1-4, with D possibly being TRBD1 (5 bases). The CDR3 is made up of 15 amino acids. With 0 bases removed from V and 2 bases from J, the gap between germline ends came to 8 bases. CDR1 is SGDLS and CDR2 is YYNGEE in the germline V gene. CDR3: CASSVGGATNEKLFF. The CDR3 DNA reads TGTGCCAGCAGCGTAGGAGGGGCCACTAATGAAAAACTGTTTTTT.

The V and J genes are TRBV19 and TRBJ1-2; D ambiguous. The CDR3 spans 12 residues. CDR1 LNHDA and CDR2 SQIVND come from the germline V gene (reference sequence). Trimming shortened V by 0 bases and J by 9 bases, and 8 bases separated the two germline ends. Here the CDR3 reads CASSIDGESYTF. CDR3 nucleotides: TGTGCCAGTAGTATAGATGGGGAAAGCTACACCTTC.

The V gene is TRBV28, the J gene TRBJ1-1; tentatively, D is TRBD1 (6 bases). The CDR3 consists of 12 residues. In germline, CDR1 is MDHEN, CDR2 SYDVKM. V was shortened by 4 bases and J by 8 bases, with 11 bases between the two germline ends. The chain's CDR3 is CASSSGTKEAFF. The CDR3 DNA is TGTGCCAGCAGTTCCGGGACAAAAGAAGCTTTCTTT.

The chain links TRBV6-5 to TRBJ1-2; 9 nucleotides match TRBD1. The CDR3 sequence is 14 residues long. The V gene end was trimmed by 5 bases and the J gene end by 2 bases; junction bases not matched to a gene: 3. CDR1 and CDR2 from the germline V gene are MNHEY and SVGAGI. The CDR3: CASSPGTGNYGYTF. CDR3 nucleotides: TGTGCCAGCAGTCCCGGGACAGGGAACTATGGCTACACCTTC.

Points on this clone: The same CDR3 also results from other DNA sequences found in this sample. V is TRBV19 and J is TRBJ1-2; D perhaps matches TRBD1 (6 bases). Germline assignment: CDR1 LNHDA and CDR2 SQIVND (reference sequence). This CDR3 is 13 amino acids long. V lost 4 bases to trimming and J lost 5 bases, with 11 bases between them. The CDR3 sequence is CASSTRTDYGYTF. In DNA form, the CDR3 reads TGTGCCAGTAGTACTAGGACAGATTATGGCTACACCTTC.

This clone was found once. The V call is TRBV20-1, the J call TRBJ1-1; D is unresolved. With 6 bases removed from V and 7 bases from J, the gap between germline ends came to 12 bases. The CDR3 has 11 residues. Germline loops: CDR1 DFQATT, CDR2 SNEGSKA (reference sequence). CDR3 protein: CSAPTRSEAFF. Here the CDR3 DNA reads TGCAGTGCCCCCACCCGGAGTGAAGCTTTCTTT.

The rearrangement uses TRBV5-1 and TRBJ1-1; D uncertain. V was trimmed by 0 bases and J by 6 bases, leaving 6 bases between them. Germline lookup yields CDR1 SGHRS and CDR2 YFSETQ. This CDR3 comprises 12 residues. The CDR3 protein is CASSLGNAEAFF. The CDR3 DNA reads as TGCGCCAGCAGCTTGGGAAACGCTGAAGCTTTCTTT.

Comment on this clone: It may be a read error: a sequence one base away is much more abundant. The same CDR3 is also encoded by other DNA sequences in this sample. CDR3 coding DNA: TGTGCCAGCAGTCCGGGACAGGGTTATGGCTACACCTTC. Translating gives CASSPGQGYGYTF. V gene TRBV2 combines with J gene TRBJ1-2, with 9 bases fitting TRBD1. This CDR3 region has 13 residues. Germline values: CDR1 SNHLY, CDR2 FYNNEI. Unmatched junction bases numbered 3, after V lost 5 bases and J lost 5 bases.

CDR3: CASSLSDEQFF. CDR3 nucleotide sequence: TGTGCCAGCAGTTTATCGGATGAGCAGTTCTTC. The chain links TRBV28 to TRBJ2-1, with D unclear. CDR3 size: 11 residues. Per germline, CDR1 MDHEN and CDR2 SYDVKM. Deletions cut 1 base from V and 8 bases from J, with 3 bases between.

The gene calls are TRBV7-9 and TRBJ2-3; D may correspond to TRBD1 or TRBD2 (6 bases each). CDR3 size: 15 residues. CDR1 and CDR2 (germline): SEHNR, FQNEAQ (reference sequence). The V and J ends lost 6 bases and 3 bases respectively, with 16 bases between them. The CDR3 is CASSWGGGGTDTQYF. CDR3 DNA sequence: TGTGCCAGCAGTTGGGGCGGAGGGGGAACAGATACGCAGTATTTT.

The table lists this clone with a count of one. The V call is TRBV5-1, the J call TRBJ1-4, with TRBD1 matching 9 bases. The CDR3 runs 14 residues. The germline V gene encodes CDR1 SGHRS and CDR2 YFSETQ. V lost 4 bases and J lost 7; bases outside the gene matches: 5. The CDR3 DNA reads TGCGCCAGCAGCGCAGGACAGGGGAGTGAAAAACTGTTTTTT. This gives the protein CASSAGQGSEKLFF.

For the CDR3, the DNA is TGTGCCAGCAGCCTCCAGACAGGGAGGACCCACGAGCAGTACTTC. As protein: CASSLQTGRTHEQYF. The rearrangement uses TRBV5-5 and TRBJ2-7; D possibly corresponds to TRBD1 (7 bases). The CDR3 length is 15 residues. Trimming removed 4 bases at V and 5 bases at J, with 19 bases between. Germline CDR1 and CDR2: SGHKS and YYEKEE (reference sequence).

This clone has only one observation. The chain is built from TRBV5-5 and TRBJ1-5; possible D gene TRBD1, 5 bases. The CDR3 is 14 amino acids. With 3 bases removed from V and 6 bases from J, the gap between germline ends came to 13 bases. Germline CDR1 reads SGHKS; CDR2 reads YYEKEE (reference sequence). DNA of the CDR3: TGTGCCAGCAGCTCCGTCGGGGCCACTCAGCCCCAGCATTTT. This codes for CASSSVGATQPQHF.

This chain links TRBV6-1 with TRBJ2-5; the match to TRBD1 covers 7 bases. V gave up 2 bases and J gave up 4 bases; unmatched junction bases: 7. The germline V gene encodes CDR1 MNHNS and CDR2 SASEGT. This CDR3 comprises 15 residues. This CDR3 reads CASSEIQGTPETQYF. The CDR3 DNA reads TGTGCCAGCAGTGAAATACAGGGGACCCCAGAGACCCAGTACTTC.